This T cell receptor beta chain was found in a study of blood T cells in healthy people across ages. General study findings and limits: Long-lived donors had more naive CD4+ cells and higher diversity than aged donors.

PCR was performed a second time for about 7 to 11 cycles using a sample-barcoded 5' primer and a J-beta primer mix. TCRdb re-analysed the 5' RACE reads in MiXCR, keeping a single row per CDR3 protein. The data hold roughly 1,000,000 distinct CDR3 sequences, with approximately 26% observed a single time. The germline V gene encodes CDR1 MNHEY and CDR2 SMNVEV (reference sequence). This CDR3 spans 14 amino acids. This clonotype turned up a few times. Its antigen is still unknown. The junction departs from the called germline gene at one end, perhaps through a read error. The same sample was also used in a study of T cells of mothers and their children. That paper notes: About 6 children and their three healthy Caucasian mothers were the donors.

The rearrangement joins TRBV27 to TRBJ1-3, with a weak D call TRBD1 (6 bases). The material sequenced was blood. The sequence was obtained from a girl aged 2-10 years in good health. The CDR3 nucleotides read TGCGCCAGCAGACAACAGGGCTCTGGAAACACCATATATTTT. Translated, it gives CASRQQGSGNTIYF.